This T cell receptor beta chain was sequenced in a study of control samples from healthy donors and cancer patients. Method: immunoSEQ multiplex PCR; TCRdb's copy keeps in-frame clones and lacks some. The sample has 150,000 to 160,000 clones, over 90% seen once; the top ten hold under 2.5%. The CDR3 covers 16 residues. Germline CDR1 and CDR2: LGHNA and YNFKEQ. Trimming stripped 1 base from V and 4 bases from J, with 14 bases between. This chain connects TRBV4-2 to TRBJ2-1, with D perhaps TRBD2 (6 bases). The specimen was blood. The receptor was derived from a man between 50 and 59 years old in good health. CDR3 region: CASSQGSSAKYNEQFF. Here the CDR3 DNA reads TGTGCCAGCAGCCAAGGGTCTAGCGCCAAGTACAATGAGCAGTTCTTC.